A single sample is the source of the 18 T cell receptor beta chains below, sequenced in a study of blood T cell repertoires in COVID-19. Measured with immunoSEQ multiplex PCR; TCRdb has only the in-frame clones, and not every one. The sample records 36,000 or so clones, approximately 90% being singletons. The specimen sequenced was peripheral blood. These receptors came from a human donor in a cohort sampled during active COVID-19.

The chain has TRBV27 and TRBJ2-2, with a tentative D call TRBD2 (6 bases). CDR1 is MNHEY, CDR2 SMNVEV, per germline (reference sequence). Trimming shortened V by 4 bases and J by 5 bases, and 17 bases separated the two germline ends. CDR3 length: 16 amino acids. CDR3 nucleotide sequence: TGTGCCAGCAGTTCCACGTCCCGCGGGACGACCGGGGAGCTGTTTTTT. The encoded protein is CASSSTSRGTTGELFF.

V usage is TRBV24-1 and J usage is TRBJ2-1; a possible D gene is TRBD1 (5 bases). The CDR3 spans 15 residues. CDR1 KGHDR and CDR2 SFDVKD come from the germline V gene. The germline V and J ends were trimmed by 4 bases and 4 bases, with 13 bases remaining between them. The CDR3 spells CATSDPRQPYNEQFF. DNA for the CDR3: TGTGCCACCAGTGACCCCAGACAGCCATACAATGAGCAGTTCTTC.

The rearrangement joins TRBV5-1 to TRBJ2-5; unclear D gene. CDR1 and CDR2 (germline): SGHRS, YFSETQ. The V end lost 0 bases, the J end lost 3 bases, and 3 bases lay between the germline ends. The CDR3 extends over 12 amino acids. The CDR3 bases are TGCGCCAGCAGCTTGGCCGAAGAGACCCAGTACTTC. The encoded protein is CASSLAEETQYF.

J is TRBJ2-2 and V is TRBV5-1; weak D call: TRBD2 (6 bases). Germline V gene lookup returns CDR1 SGHRS and CDR2 YFSETQ. Trimming cost V 1 base and J 5 bases, with 12 bases left between them. This CDR3 comprises 15 residues. This CDR3 is CASSLSPGGTGELFF. The CDR3 DNA reads TGCGCCAGCAGCTTGAGCCCTGGGGGGACCGGGGAGCTGTTTTTT.

This clone was counted once. The chain combines TRBV6-1 with TRBJ2-7; 8 bases are a match to TRBD1. Germline CDR1 reads MNHNS; CDR2 reads SASEGT. The CDR3 sequence is 15 residues long. With V trimmed by 3 bases and J by 1 base, 5 bases remained unmatched. Written as DNA, the CDR3 is TGTGCCAGCAGTGACAGACAGGGGAGGTCCTACGAGCAGTACTTC. It encodes CASSDRQGRSYEQYF.

The chain joins TRBV6-6 to TRBJ2-1, with D possibly being TRBD1 (7 bases). Germline assignment: CDR1 MNHNY and CDR2 SVGAGI (reference sequence). The CDR3 runs 15 residues. V dropped 7 bases and J dropped 8 bases, with 21 bases sitting between them. The chain's CDR3 is CASTPPGRGTDEQFF. In nucleotides, the CDR3 is TGTGCCAGCACCCCACCGGGCAGGGGGACTGATGAGCAGTTCTTC.

J is TRBJ1-4 and V is TRBV10-3; possibly TRBD1 for D (6 bases). The CDR3 totals 13 residues. Per the germline V gene, CDR1 is ENHRY and CDR2 is SYGVKD. The V end was cut by 6 bases, the J end by 5 bases, with 10 bases between. This chain's CDR3 is CAIRRGANEKLFF. CDR3 nucleotide sequence: TGTGCCATCAGGCGGGGGGCCAATGAAAAACTGTTTTTT.

Comments on this clone: The junction does not match germline at one end; this may be a read error. V is TRBV6-5 and J is TRBJ1-2; tentatively, D is TRBD1 (6 bases). Germline CDR1 and CDR2: MNHEY and SVGAGI. The CDR3 sequence is 13 residues long. CDR3 nucleotides: TGTGCCAGCAGCGACCGGGACACCCCCGCCCTTGCCTTC. It encodes CASSDRDTPALAF.

The chain carries TRBV6-5 and TRBJ2-7; 10 nucleotides line up with TRBD1. Unmatched junction bases numbered 4, after V lost 0 bases and J lost 5 bases. The V gene's germline CDR1 is MNHEY and CDR2 SVGAGI. This CDR3 spans 15 amino acids. The CDR3 reads CASSYSLTGGHEQYF. CDR3 bases: TGTGCCAGCAGTTACTCTCTGACAGGGGGCCACGAGCAGTACTTC.

The chain is built from TRBV10-2 and TRBJ2-5, with TRBD2 matching over 9 bases. There are 15 residues in the CDR3. Germline V gene sequence: CDR1 WSHSY, CDR2 SAAADI. The trim removed 4 bases at V and 9 bases at J, leaving 12 bases unmatched. CDR3 DNA: TGCGCCAGCAGTGTGGGGAACTTAGCGGGAGTGGCCCAGTACTTC. Its protein is CASSVGNLAGVAQYF.

The chain uses TRBV6-5 and TRBJ2-5; TRBD2 is a possible D gene (7 bases). The CDR3 is made up of 14 amino acids. V lost 5 bases, J lost 5 bases, and 15 bases lay in between. Germline V CDR1 and CDR2: MNHEY, SVGAGI. For the CDR3, the DNA is TGTGCCAGCAGTCGGCTCGGGGGGCCGGAGACCCAGTACTTC. It encodes CASSRLGGPETQYF.

The chain's CDR3 is CASSSPMGLADHNEQFF. The DNA of the CDR3 is TGTGCCAGTAGTAGCCCCATGGGGCTAGCGGATCACAATGAGCAGTTCTTC. The chain is built from TRBV19 and TRBJ2-1; 7 nucleotides line up with TRBD2. V lost 4 bases to trimming and J lost 5 bases; unmatched junction nucleotides: 14. There are 17 residues in the CDR3. The germline V gene has CDR1 LNHDA and CDR2 SQIVND (reference sequence). The full variable domain, completed using reference TRBV19 and TRBJ2-1, is DGGITQSPKYLFRKEGQNVTLSCEQNLNHDAMYWYRQDPGQGLRLIYYSQIVNDFQKGDIAEGYSVSREKKESFPLTVTSAQKNPTAFYLCASSSPMGLADHNEQFFGPGTRLTVL.

This clone was counted once. The chain has TRBV18 and TRBJ2-5; TRBD1 is a possible D gene (5 bases). The germline V and J ends were trimmed by 1 base and 3 bases, with 12 bases remaining between them. Germline CDR1 KGHSH, CDR2 LQKENI. This CDR3 has 15 residues. The CDR3: CASSPLPTAKETQYF. The CDR3 DNA follows: TGTGCCAGCTCACCACTACCGACAGCGAAAGAGACCCAGTACTTC.

The J gene is TRBJ1-1, the V gene TRBV3-1 (or the pseudogene TRBV3-2); D call uncertain. The CDR3 sequence is 14 residues long. Trimming removed 4 bases from V and 1 base from J, with 10 bases in between. Per germline, CDR1 LGHDT and CDR2 YNNKEL (reference sequence). CDR3 residues: CASSPARGNTEAFF. CDR3 nucleotides: TGTGCCAGCAGCCCGGCCCGGGGGAACACTGAAGCTTTCTTT.

The V gene is TRBV29-1, the J gene TRBJ2-1; D is perhaps TRBD2 (6 bases). V lost 7 bases and J 10 bases, leaving 11 bases between the germline ends. The CDR3 spans 10 residues. Germline V gene lookup returns CDR1 SQVTM and CDR2 ANQGSEA. The CDR3 loop reads CSGGEWEQFF. CDR3 sequence (DNA): TGCAGCGGGGGGGAGTGGGAGCAGTTCTTC.

The chain links TRBV7-7 to TRBJ1-5, with 10 bases identical to TRBD1. Trimming at V came to 1 base and at J to 0 bases, leaving 9 bases not matched to a gene. The CDR3 is 19 amino acids. CDR1 is SSHAT, CDR2 FNYEAQ, per germline (reference sequence). The CDR3 DNA reads as TGTGCCAGCAGCTTAGAGGGACAGGGGACCCGCTATAGCAATCAGCCCCAGCATTTT. Translated, it gives CASSLEGQGTRYSNQPQHF.

The V and J genes are TRBV11-3 and TRBJ2-1, with TRBD2 matching 14 bases. CDR1 is SGHNT and CDR2 is YENEEA in the germline V gene. V lost 4 bases and J lost 3; bases outside the gene matches: 5. There are 17 residues in the CDR3. The CDR3 nucleotides read TGTGCCAGCAGCTACATGGGACTAGCGGGAGTCTACAATGAGCAGTTCTTC. This translates into CASSYMGLAGVYNEQFF.

The chain links TRBV5-1 to TRBJ2-1; 7 bases fit TRBD2. V trimming: 1 base; J trimming: 8 bases; junction bases outside the gene matches: 6. Germline V gives CDR1 SGHRS, CDR2 YFSETQ. The CDR3 has 14 amino acids. The CDR3 DNA reads TGCGCCAGCAGCTTGACAGCGGGGAGCTATGAGCAGTTCTTC. Its protein product is CASSLTAGSYEQFF.